This TCR beta chain was sequenced in a study of shared clonotypes between healthy human individuals. Study information: A couple of women and a few men aged 18 to 49 served as donors. Points from the study as a whole: Non-shared clonotypes displayed generation probabilities falling below those of clonotypes present in all four donors.

Trimming pared 2 bases from V and 0 bases from J, leaving 4 bases between. CDR1 is MNHNY and CDR2 is SVGAGI in the germline V gene (reference sequence). The CDR3 is 13 amino acids. With regard to this clone: Its antigen is still unknown. The sample has other DNA sequences that encode this CDR3 too.

Assay used: immunoSEQ multiplex PCR; TCRdb lists only in-frame clones, some missing. The sample consists of over 400,000 clones, roughly 95% of them appearing once. Source material: naive CD4+ T cells sorted from blood. This sample's subset: CD45RA+ positively selected. This TCR was sampled from a woman in her 30s in good health. This sequence joins TRBV6-6 and TRBJ1-1; D remains ambiguous. The CDR3 DNA sequence: TGTGCCAGCAGTTACCGCATGAACACTGAAGCTTTCTTT. It is translated as CASSYRMNTEAFF.